This T cell receptor beta chain was found in a study of beta chain features in type 1 diabetes. Every bit of the isolated RNA underwent reverse transcription, so sequencing read expressed TCRB transcripts. Clones were read by immunoSEQ multiplex PCR, and TCRdb kept only the in-frame ones, dropping some. The sample lists around 300,000 clones; 14% were seen once. In this sample, this clone turned up a few times. Its antigen is unknown. At one of its ends the junction is not consistent with the germline gene, which may arise from a read error. General observations from the study: VDJ junctions in type 1 diabetes patients carried more deletions and fewer insertions.

Purity (above 98%) was reached by all sorted populations. Germline V gene lookup returns CDR1 SQVTM and CDR2 ANQGSEA. The CDR3 is 9 amino acids. The V and J genes are TRBV29-1 and TRBJ1-2, with D unresolved. Sequenced input: central memory CD4+ T cells from blood. The receptor comes from a man aged 30-40 years in good health. The CDR3 nucleotides read TGCAGCGTTGGGCGGCCGCGCTTGTTC. The encoded protein is CSVGRPRLF.